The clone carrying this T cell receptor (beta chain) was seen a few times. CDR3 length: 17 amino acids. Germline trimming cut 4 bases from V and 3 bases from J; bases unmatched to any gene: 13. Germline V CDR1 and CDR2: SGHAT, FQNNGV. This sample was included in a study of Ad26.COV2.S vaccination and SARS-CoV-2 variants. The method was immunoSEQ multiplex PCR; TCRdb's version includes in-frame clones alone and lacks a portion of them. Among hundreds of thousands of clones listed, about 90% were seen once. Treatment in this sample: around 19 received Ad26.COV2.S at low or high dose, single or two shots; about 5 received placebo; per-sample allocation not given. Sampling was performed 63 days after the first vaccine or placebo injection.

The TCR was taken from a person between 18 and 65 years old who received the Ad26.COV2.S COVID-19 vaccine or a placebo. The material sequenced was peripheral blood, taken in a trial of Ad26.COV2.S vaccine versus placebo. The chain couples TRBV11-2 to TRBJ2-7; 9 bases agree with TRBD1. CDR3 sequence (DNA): TGTGCCAGCAGCTCTAGGTATTGGGGACAGGGTGTCTACGAGCAGTACTTC. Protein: CASSSRYWGQGVYEQYF.